This paragraph reports one TCR beta chain. Assay: immunoSEQ multiplex PCR; the TCRdb copy retains only in-frame clones and omits some. Here the sample spans 350,000 to 500,000 clones, 70% to 90% being singletons. Researchers sorted participants into cohorts using their self-reported clinical history. The data originate from a study of blood T cell repertoires in COVID-19. Study at large: Specimens from acute and convalescent COVID-19 originated in the United States, Italy and Spain.

This CDR3 contains 13 residues. Trimming took 3 bases from V and 4 from J, leaving 9 bases between them. Germline loops: CDR1 MGHDK, CDR2 SYGVNS. This chain connects TRBV25-1 to TRBJ1-2; D perhaps matches TRBD1 (5 bases). This receptor was taken from a woman aged 18-29 years who had been exposed to COVID-19. Material: PBMCs or T cells enriched from blood (not recorded which). The CDR3: CASSDREGYGYTF. CDR3 in DNA: TGTGCCAGCAGTGACAGGGAGGGCTATGGCTACACCTTC.